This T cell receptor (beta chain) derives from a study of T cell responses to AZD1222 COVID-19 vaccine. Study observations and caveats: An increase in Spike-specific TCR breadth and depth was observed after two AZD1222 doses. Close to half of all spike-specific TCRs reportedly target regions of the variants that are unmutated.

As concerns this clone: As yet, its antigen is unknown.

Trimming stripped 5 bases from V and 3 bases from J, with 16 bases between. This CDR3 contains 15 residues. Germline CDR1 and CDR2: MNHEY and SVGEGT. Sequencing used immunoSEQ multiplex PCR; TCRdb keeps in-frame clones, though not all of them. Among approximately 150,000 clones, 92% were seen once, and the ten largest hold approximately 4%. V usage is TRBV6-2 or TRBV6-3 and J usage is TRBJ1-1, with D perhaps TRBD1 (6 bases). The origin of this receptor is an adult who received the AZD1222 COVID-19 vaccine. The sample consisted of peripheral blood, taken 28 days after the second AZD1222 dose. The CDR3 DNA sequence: TGTGCCAGCAGTATACTTCACAGGGAAGACACTGAAGCTTTCTTT. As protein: CASSILHREDTEAFF.